This T cell receptor (beta chain) was captured by sequencing in a study of T cell repertoires in cytomegalovirus infection. The CDR3 covers 14 residues. V was pared by 3 bases and J by 1 base, with 6 bases between. Germline V lookup: CDR1 MGHRA, CDR2 YSYEKL. Via MiXCR, TCRdb re-called the reads, giving one row per CDR3 protein. The table lists 550,000 to 850,000 distinct CDR3 sequences, approximately 33% of them singletons, with roughly 20% in the top ten. A word on this clonotype: Its specificity is not known.

The sequence derives from a human donor in good health (CMV status not recorded). Some clones in this sample may be carry-over from other donors' samples. J is TRBJ2-2 and V is TRBV4-1; TRBD1 is a possible D gene (6 bases). Specimen: cultured PBMCs, collected from culture after CMV antigen stimulation. CDR3: CASSQGQNTGELFF. CDR3 DNA: TGCGCCAGCAGCCAGGGACAGAACACCGGGGAGCTGTTTTTT.